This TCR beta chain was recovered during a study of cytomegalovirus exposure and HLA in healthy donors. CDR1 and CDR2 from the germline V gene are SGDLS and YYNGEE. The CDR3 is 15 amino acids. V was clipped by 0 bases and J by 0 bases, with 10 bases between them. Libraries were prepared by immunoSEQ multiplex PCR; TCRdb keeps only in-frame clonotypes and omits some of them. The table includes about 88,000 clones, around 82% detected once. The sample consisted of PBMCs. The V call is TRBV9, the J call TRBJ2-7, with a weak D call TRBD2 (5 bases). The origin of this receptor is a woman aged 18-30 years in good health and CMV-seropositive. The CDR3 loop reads CASSVGGQDSYEQYF. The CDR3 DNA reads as TGTGCCAGCAGCGTAGGCGGGCAGGACTCCTACGAGCAGTACTTC.